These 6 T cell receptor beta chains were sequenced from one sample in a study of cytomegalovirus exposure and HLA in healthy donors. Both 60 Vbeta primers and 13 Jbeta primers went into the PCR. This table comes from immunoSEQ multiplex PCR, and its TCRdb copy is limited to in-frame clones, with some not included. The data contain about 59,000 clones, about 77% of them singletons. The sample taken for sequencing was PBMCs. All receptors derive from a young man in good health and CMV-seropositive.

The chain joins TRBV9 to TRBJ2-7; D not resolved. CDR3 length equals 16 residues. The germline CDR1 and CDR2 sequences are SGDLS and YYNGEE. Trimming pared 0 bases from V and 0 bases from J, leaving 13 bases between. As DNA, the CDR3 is TGTGCCAGCAGCGTAGAGGCGGCCAGAAGCTCCTACGAGCAGTACTTC. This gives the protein CASSVEAARSSYEQYF.

CDR3 in amino acids: CASSLTGSSTDTQYF. The CDR3 DNA reads TGTGCCAGCAGCTTGACGGGTTCTAGCACAGATACGCAGTATTTT. The chain has TRBV5-4 and TRBJ2-3; D is unclear. Trimming removed 1 base from V and 0 bases from J, with 9 bases in between. Germline-derived CDR1 and CDR2 are SGHNT and YYREEE (reference sequence). The CDR3 is 15 amino acids. Full variable domain (remainder filled in from reference TRBV5-4 and TRBJ2-3): ETGVTQSPTHLIKTRGQQVTLRCSSQSGHNTVSWYQQALGQGPQFIFQYYREEENGRGNFPPRFSGLQFPNYSSELNVNALELDDSALYLCASSLTGSSTDTQYFGPGTRLTVL.

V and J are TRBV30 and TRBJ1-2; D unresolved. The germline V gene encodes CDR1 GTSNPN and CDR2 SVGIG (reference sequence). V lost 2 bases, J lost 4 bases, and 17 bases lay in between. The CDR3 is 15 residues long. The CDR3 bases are TGTGCCTGGAGTTCACGCCGGGGAGGTAGCTATGGCTACACCTTC. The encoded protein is CAWSSRRGGSYGYTF.

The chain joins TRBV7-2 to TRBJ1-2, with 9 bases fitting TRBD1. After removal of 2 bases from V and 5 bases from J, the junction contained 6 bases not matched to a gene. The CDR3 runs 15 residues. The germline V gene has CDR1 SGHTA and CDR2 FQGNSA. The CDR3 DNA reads TGTGCCAGCAGCTTACAAACAGGGGGCAAGTATGGCTACACCTTC. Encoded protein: CASSLQTGGKYGYTF. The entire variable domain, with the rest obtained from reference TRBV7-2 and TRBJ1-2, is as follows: GAGVSQSPSNKVTEKGKDVELRCDPISGHTALYWYRQSLGQGLEFLIYFQGNSAPDKSGLPSDRFSAERTGGSVSTLTIQRTQQEDSAVYLCASSLQTGGKYGYTFGSGTRLTVV.

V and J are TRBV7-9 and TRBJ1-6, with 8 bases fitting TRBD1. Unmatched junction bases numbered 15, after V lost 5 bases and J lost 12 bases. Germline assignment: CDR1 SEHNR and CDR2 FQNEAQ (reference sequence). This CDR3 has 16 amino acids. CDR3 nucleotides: TGTGCCAGCAGCCAGCCAACCGGGACAGGTCGAGAACCCCTCCACTTT. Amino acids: CASSQPTGTGREPLHF.

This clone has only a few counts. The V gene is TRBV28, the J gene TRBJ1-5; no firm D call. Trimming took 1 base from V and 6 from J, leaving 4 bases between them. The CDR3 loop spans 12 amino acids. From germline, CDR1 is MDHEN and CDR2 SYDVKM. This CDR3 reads CASSLSVQPQHF. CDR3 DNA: TGTGCCAGCAGTTTATCGGTTCAGCCCCAGCATTTT.